This section outlines one T cell receptor (beta chain) sequence together with its context. This specimen comes from a study of Graves' ophthalmopathy and Graves' hyperthyroidism. RNA transcripts yielded amplified TCR beta CDR3 regions. RT-PCR with HTBI primers came first, then second-round multiplex PCR. TCRdb itself ran the multiplex PCR reads through MiXCR, one entry per CDR3 protein. The table records a few hundred thousand distinct CDR3 sequences, 17% of them present only once. Trimming shortened V by 0 bases and J by 1 base, and 18 bases separated the two germline ends. Germline V gene sequence: CDR1 MNHEY, CDR2 SVGAGI. The CDR3 is made up of 18 amino acids. Hyperthyroidism was classified as stable if no ophthalmopathy occurred within 18 months of follow-up.

Source material: peripheral blood. The genes are TRBV6-5 and TRBJ2-5; possible D gene TRBD2, 6 bases. The receptor was isolated from an adult woman with stable Graves' hyperthyroidism. CDR3 DNA: TGTGCCAGCAGTTACTCGACAGTGGGCGGGGAGACCCAAGAGACCCAGTACTTC. Protein product: CASSYSTVGGETQETQYF.